Presented here are 20 T cell receptor beta chains from one specimen sequenced in a study of blood T cell repertoires in COVID-19. Measured with immunoSEQ multiplex PCR; TCRdb has only the in-frame clones, and not every one. Here the sample spans some 200,000 clones, about 89% being singletons. The sequenced sample consisted of peripheral blood. The receptors come from a man aged 70-80 years with acute or convalescent COVID-19.

This clone has a handful of counts. This chain connects TRBV27 to TRBJ2-3; 10 bases match TRBD1. Looked up from germline, CDR1 is MNHEY and CDR2 is SMNVEV (reference sequence). The trim removed 5 bases at V and 4 bases at J, leaving 3 bases unmatched. The CDR3 contains 14 residues. The CDR3 here is CASSDRGPSDTQYF. The CDR3 DNA reads as TGTGCCAGCAGTGACAGGGGGCCCTCAGATACGCAGTATTTT.

The CDR3 here is CASSFQRSTDTQYF. Here the CDR3 DNA reads TGTGCCAGCAGCTTCCAGAGGAGCACAGATACGCAGTATTTT. The V call is TRBV7-3, the J call TRBJ2-3, with D uncertain. The CDR3 loop spans 14 amino acids. From germline, CDR1 is SGHTA and CDR2 FQGTGA. Trimming cost V 3 bases and J 0 bases, with 7 bases left between them.

V gene TRBV28 combines with J gene TRBJ2-2; D may be TRBD1 (5 bases). Germline values: CDR1 MDHEN, CDR2 SYDVKM. V lost 5 bases to trimming and J lost 3 bases, with 10 bases between them. CDR3 length: 14 residues. The CDR3 loop is CASSLPRDTGELFF. CDR3 bases: TGTGCCAGCAGTCTCCCCAGGGACACCGGGGAGCTGTTTTTT.

V gene TRBV28 combines with J gene TRBJ1-2; the D gene is possibly TRBD1 (6 bases). Trimming pared 5 bases from V and 4 bases from J, leaving 14 bases between. CDR3 size: 14 residues. CDR1 and CDR2 from the germline V gene are MDHEN and SYDVKM. DNA for the CDR3: TGTGCCAGCAGTGACGTCAGGGGAGTCTATGGCTACACCTTC. Translated, it gives CASSDVRGVYGYTF.

Only one count was recorded for this clone. The chain employs TRBV27 and TRBJ1-4; maybe TRBD1 (6 bases). The CDR3 extends over 15 amino acids. Trimming left V 5 bases short and J 2 bases short, with 12 bases between. Per the germline V gene, CDR1 is MNHEY and CDR2 is SMNVEV (reference sequence). CDR3 in DNA: TGTGCCAGCAGTGCAACAGGGACGACTAATGAAAAACTGTTTTTT. It encodes CASSATGTTNEKLFF.

This chain joins TRBV11-2 and TRBJ2-1, with D maybe TRBD1 (5 bases). Germline-derived CDR1 and CDR2 are SGHAT and FQNNGV. The V end was cut by 5 bases, the J end by 6 bases, with 11 bases between. There are 13 residues in the CDR3. The CDR3 DNA follows: TGTGCCAGCAGCGCGATAAGGGGCAATGAGCAGTTCTTC. This sequence encodes CASSAIRGNEQFF.

The J gene is TRBJ1-5, the V gene TRBV12-3 or TRBV12-4; D unclear. CDR3 length equals 13 residues. The ends were cut back, 5 bases at V and 0 bases at J, with 5 bases in the middle. The CDR3 DNA is TGTGCCAGCAGTGCGTATAGCAATCAGCCCCAGCATTTT. This translates into CASSAYSNQPQHF.

This clone was seen a single time. The chain links TRBV2 to TRBJ2-1; 9 bases align to TRBD2. This CDR3 spans 17 amino acids. The V gene's germline CDR1 is SNHLY and CDR2 FYNNEI. Germline trimming cut 6 bases from V and 4 bases from J; bases unmatched to any gene: 13. The CDR3 protein is CASRAPGTSRIYNEQFF. CDR3 DNA sequence: TGTGCCAGCAGAGCTCCCGGGACTAGCCGAATTTACAATGAGCAGTTCTTC.

This clone was seen only once. The CDR3 DNA follows: TGTGCCAGCAGTCGGTTAGCGGGGAGCACAGATACGCAGTATTTT. Translating it yields CASSRLAGSTDTQYF. The chain is built from TRBV27 and TRBJ2-3; 8 bases align to TRBD2. There are 15 residues in the CDR3. Trimming cost V 5 bases and J 0 bases; bases outside gene matches: 4. Germline V gives CDR1 MNHEY, CDR2 SMNVEV (reference sequence).

CDR3 residues: CSASDRLGFYEQYF. The CDR3 coding sequence is TGCAGTGCTAGTGACCGACTAGGCTTCTACGAGCAGTACTTC. The chain joins TRBV20-1 to TRBJ2-7; a possible D gene is TRBD2 (6 bases). The CDR3 spans 14 residues. Trimming left V 3 bases short and J 3 bases short, with 15 bases between. In germline, CDR1 is DFQATT, CDR2 SNEGSKA (reference sequence).

CDR3 protein: CATSDRTSNSYNEQFF. The CDR3 nucleotides are TGTGCCACCAGTGACCGGACATCAAACTCCTACAATGAGCAGTTCTTC. V usage is TRBV24-1 and J usage is TRBJ2-1; D may be TRBD1 (5 bases). CDR1 and CDR2 (germline): KGHDR, SFDVKD. This CDR3 has 16 residues. Trimming took off 4 bases at V and 0 bases at J, with 12 bases between the two ends.

This chain links TRBV9 with TRBJ1-2; D remains ambiguous. The CDR3 totals 12 residues. Germline CDR1 is SGDLS and CDR2 is YYNGEE. Trimming shortened V by 4 bases and J by 8 bases, and 12 bases separated the two germline ends. In DNA form, the CDR3 reads TGTGCCAGCAGCTCCTTGGGGAGAGGCTACACCTTC. Amino acids: CASSSLGRGYTF.

V usage is TRBV19 and J usage is TRBJ1-6; D may be TRBD1 (6 bases). Germline CDR1 and CDR2: LNHDA and SQIVND (reference sequence). Trimming removed 4 bases at V and 10 bases at J, with 17 bases between. CDR3 length: 15 residues. The CDR3 nucleotides read TGTGCCAGTAGTACCTCTACGGGGGGCCTCTCACCCCTCCACTTT. The encoded protein is CASSTSTGGLSPLHF. Looking up the rest from reference TRBV19 and TRBJ1-6 gives the full variable domain: DGGITQSPKYLFRKEGQNVTLSCEQNLNHDAMYWYRQDPGQGLRLIYYSQIVNDFQKGDIAEGYSVSREKKESFPLTVTSAQKNPTAFYLCASSTSTGGLSPLHFGNGTRLTVT.

The CDR3 DNA reads TGTGCCAGCAGCTCTCCAGGGGGCAGGAAGAATGAGCAGTTCTTC. It translates to CASSSPGGRKNEQFF. V usage is TRBV11-1 and J usage is TRBJ2-1; 8 nucleotides match TRBD1. There are 15 residues in the CDR3. Germline trimming cut 4 bases from V and 7 bases from J; bases unmatched to any gene: 9. The germline gives CDR1 SGHAT, CDR2 FQDESV (reference sequence).

The rearrangement uses TRBV29-1 and TRBJ2-1; perhaps TRBD1 as D (6 bases). Germline V gives CDR1 SQVTM, CDR2 ANQGSEA. The CDR3 is 13 residues long. The V gene lost 6 bases and the J gene lost 5 bases, with 14 bases spanning the gap. CDR3 in DNA: TGCAGCGTCGCTGGACAGCGAGACAATGAGCAGTTCTTC. It is translated as CSVAGQRDNEQFF.

This sequence joins TRBV18 and TRBJ1-1; weak D call: TRBD1 (6 bases). This CDR3 is 14 amino acids long. V dropped 0 bases and J dropped 7 bases, with 12 bases sitting between them. CDR1 is KGHSH and CDR2 is LQKENI in the germline V gene. For the CDR3, the DNA is TGTGCCAGCTCACCACCCCGCCTCAGGGGTGAAGCTTTCTTT. It yields the protein CASSPPRLRGEAFF.

V usage is TRBV15 and J usage is TRBJ1-4; 9 nucleotides match TRBD1. This CDR3 has 14 amino acids. Germline CDR1 is LNHNV and CDR2 is YYDKDF (reference sequence). After removal of 0 bases from V and 12 bases from J, the junction contained 5 bases not matched to a gene. This chain's CDR3 is CATSRDSGTGQLFF. In DNA form, the CDR3 reads TGTGCCACCAGCAGAGATTCAGGGACAGGGCAACTGTTTTTT.

This sequence joins TRBV6-5 and TRBJ1-4; possible D gene TRBD1, 5 bases. Per germline, CDR1 MNHEY and CDR2 SVGAGI. The CDR3 is made up of 15 amino acids. Deletions cut 0 bases from V and 8 bases from J, with 13 bases between. In nucleotides, the CDR3 is TGTGCCAGCAGTTACTCGATCAGGGTCGGCGAAAAACTGTTTTTT. Translated: CASSYSIRVGEKLFF.

This clone appeared a single time. V is TRBV5-4 and J is TRBJ2-7; TRBD2 aligns across 9 bases. The junction had 7 bases not matched to a gene; V was cut back by 0 bases and J by 9 bases. This CDR3 is built from 14 residues. The V gene's germline CDR1 is SGHNT and CDR2 YYREEE (reference sequence). As DNA, the CDR3 is TGTGCCAGCAGCTTGGAGCGGGGGGCCAGCCGGCAGTACTTC. Protein product: CASSLERGASRQYF. Variable domain in full (rest from reference TRBV5-4 and TRBJ2-7): ETGVTQSPTHLIKTRGQQVTLRCSSQSGHNTVSWYQQALGQGPQFIFQYYREEENGRGNFPPRFSGLQFPNYSSELNVNALELDDSALYLCASSLERGASRQYFGPGTRLTVT.

The V and J genes are TRBV7-3 and TRBJ2-1; D not certain. The CDR3 consists of 16 residues. Trimming left V 4 bases short and J 0 bases short, with 13 bases between. The germline CDR1 and CDR2 sequences are SGHTA and FQGTGA. The CDR3 DNA sequence: TGTGCCAGCAGCTCCGCCGGGTCACCCTCCTACAATGAGCAGTTCTTC. Translated: CASSSAGSPSYNEQFF.